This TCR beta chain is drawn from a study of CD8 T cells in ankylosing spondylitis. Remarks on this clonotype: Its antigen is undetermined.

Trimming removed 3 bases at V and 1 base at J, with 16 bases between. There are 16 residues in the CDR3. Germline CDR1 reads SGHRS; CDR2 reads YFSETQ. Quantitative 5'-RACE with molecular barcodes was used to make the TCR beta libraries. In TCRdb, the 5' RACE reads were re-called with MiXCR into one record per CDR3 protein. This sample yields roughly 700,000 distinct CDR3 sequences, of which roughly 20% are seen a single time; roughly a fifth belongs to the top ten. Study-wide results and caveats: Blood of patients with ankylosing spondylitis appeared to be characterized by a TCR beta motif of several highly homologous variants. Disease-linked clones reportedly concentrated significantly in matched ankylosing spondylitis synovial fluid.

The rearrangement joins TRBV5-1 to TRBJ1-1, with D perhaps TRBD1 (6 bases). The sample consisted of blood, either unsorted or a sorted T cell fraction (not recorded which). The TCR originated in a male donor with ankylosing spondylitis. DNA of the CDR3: TGCGCCAGCAGCTCCACCGCCGGGACACCGAACACTGAAGCTTTCTTT. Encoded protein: CASSSTAGTPNTEAFF.